These T cell receptor beta chains were read from a single sample in a study of Ad26.COV2.S vaccination and SARS-CoV-2 variants. Libraries were prepared by immunoSEQ multiplex PCR; TCRdb keeps only in-frame clonotypes and omits some of them. The sample has about 400,000 clones, 88% seen once. This specimen was peripheral blood, taken in a trial of Ad26.COV2.S vaccine versus placebo. These receptors all stem from a person between 18 and 60 years old who received the Ad26.COV2.S COVID-19 vaccine or a placebo. Both conserved end residues are part of each CDR3. D genes are given only for firm matches. Not all rows give a size; the values are once, few, many and, for expanded clones, a class.

abundance	len	d_gene	v_gene	j_gene	CDR3aa	CDR3nt
.	14	.	TRBV24-1	TRBJ2-1	CATSASISYNEQFF	TGTGCCACCAGTGCATCGATATCCTACAATGAGCAGTTCTTC
.	13	.	TRBV29-1	TRBJ2-2	CSVVSGGVGELFF	TGCAGCGTGGTTTCGGGGGGCGTCGGGGAGCTGTTTTTT
once	15	TRBD1	TRBV3-1/TRBV3-2	TRBJ1-1	CASSYGLQGTTEAFF	TGTGCCAGCAGTTACGGGTTACAGGGGACCACTGAAGCTTTCTTT
once	15	.	TRBV9	TRBJ1-5	CASSGGGVGSQPQHF	TGTGCCAGCAGCGGCGGGGGGGTCGGTAGTCAGCCCCAGCATTTT
.	16	TRBD1	TRBV4-3	TRBJ1-3	CASSQQTDRAGNTIYF	TGCGCCAGCAGCCAACAAACGGACAGGGCTGGAAACACCATATATTTT
.	13	.	TRBV12-3/TRBV12-4	TRBJ2-3	CASSSGSTDTQYF	TGTGCCAGCAGTTCCGGCAGCACAGATACGCAGTATTTT
.	16	.	TRBV7-9	TRBJ1-5	CACDSGPNLGGQPQHF	TGTGCCTGCGACTCCGGGCCTAACTTGGGGGGTCAGCCCCAGCATTTT
.	17	.	TRBV19	TRBJ1-5	CASSIEGRGYSNQPQHF	TGTGCCAGTAGTATAGAGGGCAGGGGATATAGCAATCAGCCCCAGCATTTT
.	16	.	TRBV9	TRBJ2-2	CASSVEAGGLSGELFF	TGTGCCAGCAGCGTAGAGGCAGGGGGACTCTCCGGGGAGCTGTTTTTT
.	16	TRBD2	TRBV4-1	TRBJ2-2	CASSQETSGGDGELFF	TGCGCCAGCAGCCAAGAGACTAGCGGGGGAGACGGGGAGCTGTTTTTT
.	17	.	TRBV14	TRBJ2-5	CASSQGRIGLSQETQYF	TGTGCCAGCAGCCAAGGTCGGATCGGACTCTCCCAAGAGACCCAGTACTTC
once	14	.	TRBV28	TRBJ1-1	CASSYRARRTEAFF	TGTGCCAGCAGTTACAGGGCAAGGCGGACTGAAGCTTTCTTT
once	17	.	TRBV5-6	TRBJ2-2	CASNDLPGVTNTGELFF	TGTGCCAGCAACGATTTACCCGGGGTAACAAACACCGGGGAGCTGTTTTTT
.	14	.	TRBV7-3	TRBJ2-2	CASSLIKNTGELFF	TGTGCCAGCAGCTTAATAAAGAACACCGGGGAGCTGTTTTTT
.	15	TRBD1	TRBV7-3	TRBJ2-1	CASSLSSEGAHEQFF	TGTGCCAGCAGCTTAAGTAGTGAGGGGGCGCATGAGCAGTTCTTC
.	14	.	TRBV7-2	TRBJ1-1	CASSPGGADTEAFF	TGTGCCAGCAGCCCGGGGGGGGCAGATACTGAAGCTTTCTTT
.	18	TRBD2	TRBV27	TRBJ2-5	CASSFSARKLAGQETQYF	TGTGCCAGCAGTTTCTCGGCGCGGAAACTAGCGGGACAAGAGACCCAGTACTTC
.	14	.	TRBV27	TRBJ2-5	CASSFGRLQETQYF	TGTGCCAGCAGTTTTGGGCGGCTTCAAGAGACCCAGTACTTC
.	15	TRBD1	TRBV5-1	TRBJ1-6	CASSRRQGAGSPLHF	TGCGCCAGCAGCCGGCGACAGGGGGCCGGTTCACCCCTCCACTTT
.	18	TRBD2	TRBV13	TRBJ2-3	CASSLGIAGYSSTDTQYF	TGTGCCAGCAGCTTAGGCATAGCGGGTTATTCTAGCACAGATACGCAGTATTTT